This record concerns one TCR beta chain sequence. Its antigen is unknown. Base quality data are lacking; no much larger clone is found one base away. This record belongs to a study of T cell clones after liver transplantation (dated 2019 in TCRdb). Regarding the study in general: The samples were obtained from ITN030ST, a randomized trial that attempted immunosuppression withdrawal within 2 years after liver transplantation. Blood samples were collected pre-transplant, pre-randomization before withdrawal, and post-randomization after either complete withdrawal or failed withdrawal. After a pre-transplant mixed lymphocyte reaction, TCRbeta sequencing was used to pinpoint donor-reactive T cell clones, which were subsequently tracked in post-transplant blood. As an antigen-independent comparator for the donor-reactive sequences, third party-reactive TCRbeta sequences from pre-transplant MLRs were identified as well. To count as tolerant, a recipient had to stay completely off immunosuppression for at least one year without liver enzymes climbing beyond twice the upper limit of normal. Of the eight recipients, three were HCV-positive, while the remaining recipients had been transplanted for non-autoimmune, non-viral indications. No induction therapy was given to the subjects, and standard immunosuppression was administered until randomization at 12-24 months post-transplant. Of the 8 liver transplant recipients making up the studied cohort, 3 were classified as tolerant and 5 as non-tolerant. Study-wide findings and limitations: Low numbers of available donor cells limited the measurable donor-reactive repertoire in a couple of subjects. Donor-reactive sequences declined more than third party-reactive ones, suggesting partial antigen-specific deletion unrelated to withdrawal success. When repertoire turnover was accounted for, significantly reduced detection of donor-reactive sequences was found in 7 of 8 subjects for CD4 and in 8 of 8 subjects for CD8. Because of small, heterogeneous patient numbers and non-standardized post-transplant time points, the conclusions were only preliminary. Since no allograft tissue specimens were available, donor-reactive T cells may have migrated into the graft instead of being deleted. A significant post-transplant decrease in circulating donor-reactive CD4 TCRbeta sequences was observed in most of the 8 subjects, irrespective of tolerance or HCV status.

Frozen genomic DNA underwent high-throughput TCRbeta CDR3 sequencing by immunoSEQ, including PCR amplification, mapping, bias correction and internal controls. Processing in the source paper ran as follows. Productive rearrangements were kept, and unique TCRbeta sequences were defined by CDR3 nucleotide sequence plus V and J gene. For a sequence to be called donor-reactive, it needed a frequency of at least 0.01% and at least 5-fold expansion in CFSE-low cells compared with unstimulated pre-transplant cells. Minimum frequency thresholds were set for each subject on the basis of the unstimulated sample with the lowest template count, so that a detection power of at least 90% was ensured. Jensen-Shannon divergence between the top 1000 TCRbeta sequences post-transplant and pre-transplant was used to measure repertoire turnover. Changes in detection of donor-reactive sequences were assessed with two-sided Fisher's exact tests. Imported from immuneACCESS, the table was reduced by TCRdb to in-frame sequences with V and J called. These copies leave out some clones; in studies compared against another copy, an unresolved V gene accounts for under half, and the cause of the remainder is not known. The V and J calls and clone size are taken from that table; D and trimming were inferred from the DNA. The sample table lists around 100,000 clones, about 86% of them with a count of one. The biggest ten clones account for around 2.9% of the sample.

Thawed unstimulated PBMCs were stained for CD3, CD4 and CD8 and FACS-sorted into CD3+CD4+ and CD3+CD8+ populations. All 8 studied subjects were randomized to immunosuppression withdrawal. Genomic DNA was isolated with the Qiagen DNeasy Blood and Tissue Kit. The specimen comprised CD4+ T cells from blood, sampled around 48 months after liver transplant. This sequence was found in a human patient who received a liver transplant. After a transplant, the donor of the graft may account for some T cells.

The nucleotides read TGTGCCAGCAGTTTACCTCACAGGGTAGAAGCTTTCTTT. Its amino acids are CASSLPHRVEAFF. The V and J genes are TRBV28 and TRBJ1-1; TRBD1 is a possible D gene, resting on 6 matching bases. Based on the germline V gene, the CDR1 and CDR2 sequences are MDHEN and SYDVKM. The CDR3 goes from the cysteine to the phenylalanine over 13 residues. Only CDR3 DNA is held: 39 bases, read in frame from base 1. Cut back by 2 bases and 8 bases, the V and J ends lie 12 bases apart.